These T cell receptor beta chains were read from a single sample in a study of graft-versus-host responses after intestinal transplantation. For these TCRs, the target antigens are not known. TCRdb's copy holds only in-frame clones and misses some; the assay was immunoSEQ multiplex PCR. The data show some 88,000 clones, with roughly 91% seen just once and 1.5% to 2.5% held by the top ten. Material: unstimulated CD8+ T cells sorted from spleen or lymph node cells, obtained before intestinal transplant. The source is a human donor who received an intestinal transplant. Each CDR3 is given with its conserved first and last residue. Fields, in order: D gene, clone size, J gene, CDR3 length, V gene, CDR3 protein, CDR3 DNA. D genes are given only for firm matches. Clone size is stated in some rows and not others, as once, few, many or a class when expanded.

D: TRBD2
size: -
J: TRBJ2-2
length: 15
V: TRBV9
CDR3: CASSFWTSETGELFF
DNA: TGTGCCAGCAGCTTCTGGACTAGCGAAACCGGGGAGCTGTTTTTT

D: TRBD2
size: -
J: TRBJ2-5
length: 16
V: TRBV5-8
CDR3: CASSFGASGGQETQYF
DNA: TGTGCCAGCAGCTTCGGGGCTAGCGGGGGCCAAGAGACCCAGTACTTC

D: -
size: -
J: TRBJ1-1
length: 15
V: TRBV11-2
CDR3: CASSPRAGMNTEAFF
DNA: TGTGCCAGCAGCCCCCGGGCGGGGATGAACACTGAAGCTTTCTTT

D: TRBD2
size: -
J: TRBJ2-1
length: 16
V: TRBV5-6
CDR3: CASSLEKRGLYNEQFF
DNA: TGTGCCAGCAGCTTGGAAAAGCGGGGGTTATACAATGAGCAGTTCTTC

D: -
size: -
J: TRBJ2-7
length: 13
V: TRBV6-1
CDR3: CASSEVLSYEQYF
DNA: TGTGCCAGCAGTGAAGTACTCTCCTACGAGCAGTACTTC

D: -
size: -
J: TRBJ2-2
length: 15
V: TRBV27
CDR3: CASRPEAAPGGELFF
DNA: TGTGCCAGCAGGCCTGAAGCGGCACCCGGCGGGGAGCTGTTTTTT

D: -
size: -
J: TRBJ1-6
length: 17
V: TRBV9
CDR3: CASSPLGAATTNSPLHF
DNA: TGTGCCAGCAGCCCACTGGGGGCAGCCACCACCAATTCACCCCTCCACTTT

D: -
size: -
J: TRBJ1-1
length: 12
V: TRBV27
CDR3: CASSQRGTEAFF
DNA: TGTGCCAGCAGTCAAAGGGGGACTGAAGCTTTCTTT

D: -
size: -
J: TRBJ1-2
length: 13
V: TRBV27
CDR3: CASSPLNNYGYTF
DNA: TGTGCCAGCAGTCCCCTAAACAACTATGGCTACACCTTC

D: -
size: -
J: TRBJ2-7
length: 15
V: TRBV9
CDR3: CASSPGGDGDYEQYF
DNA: TGTGCCAGCAGCCCAGGAGGGGACGGCGACTACGAGCAGTACTTC

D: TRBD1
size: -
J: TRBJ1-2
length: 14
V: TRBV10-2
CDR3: CASSENRGVNGYTF
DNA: TGCGCCAGCAGTGAGAACAGGGGTGTGAATGGCTACACCTTC

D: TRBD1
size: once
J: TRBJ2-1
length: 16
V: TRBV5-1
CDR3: CASSLGQGALYNEQFF
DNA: TGCGCCAGCAGCTTGGGACAGGGGGCCCTGTACAATGAGCAGTTCTTC

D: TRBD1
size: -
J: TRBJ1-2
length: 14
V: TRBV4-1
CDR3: CASSLGQGGGGYTF
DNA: TGCGCCAGCAGCCTAGGACAGGGCGGGGGTGGCTACACCTTC

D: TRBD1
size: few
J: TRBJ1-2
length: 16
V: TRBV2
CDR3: CASATTGQGLVYGYTF
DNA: TGTGCCAGCGCCACCACGGGACAGGGGTTAGTCTATGGCTACACCTTC

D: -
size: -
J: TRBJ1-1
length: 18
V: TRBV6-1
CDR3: CASSGETGTPYLNTEAFF
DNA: TGTGCCAGCAGTGGCGAGACCGGGACACCTTACCTGAACACTGAAGCTTTCTTT

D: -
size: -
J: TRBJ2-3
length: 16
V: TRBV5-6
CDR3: CASSLVSQYSTDTQYF
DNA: TGTGCCAGCAGCTTGGTTAGCCAATATAGCACAGATACGCAGTATTTT

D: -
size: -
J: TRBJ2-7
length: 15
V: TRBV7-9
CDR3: CASSLGTVAHYEQYF
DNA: TGTGCCAGCAGCTTAGGAACGGTAGCTCACTACGAGCAGTACTTC

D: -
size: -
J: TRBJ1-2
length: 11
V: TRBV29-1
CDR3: CSVAPGGRYTF
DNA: TGCAGCGTGGCCCCGGGGGGAAGGTACACCTTC

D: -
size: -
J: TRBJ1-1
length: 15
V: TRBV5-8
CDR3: CASSLTYGGDTEAFF
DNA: TGTGCCAGCAGCTTGACGTATGGGGGGGACACTGAAGCTTTCTTT

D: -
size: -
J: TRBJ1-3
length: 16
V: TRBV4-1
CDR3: CASSQVGGASGNTIYF
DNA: TGCGCCAGCAGCCAAGTCGGCGGAGCTTCTGGAAACACCATATATTTT

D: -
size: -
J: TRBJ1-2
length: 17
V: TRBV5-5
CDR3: CASSLTDLLQGLEGYTF
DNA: TGTGCCAGCAGCTTGACCGATTTGCTTCAGGGTCTGGAGGGCTACACCTTC

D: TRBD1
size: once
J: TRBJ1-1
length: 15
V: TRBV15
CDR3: CATVGTGLVDTEAFF
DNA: TGTGCCACCGTAGGGACAGGCCTTGTGGACACTGAAGCTTTCTTT

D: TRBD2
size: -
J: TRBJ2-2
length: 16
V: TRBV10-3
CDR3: CAISAGTSGGIGELFF
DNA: TGTGCCATCAGTGCCGGGACTAGCGGGGGGATCGGGGAGCTGTTTTTT

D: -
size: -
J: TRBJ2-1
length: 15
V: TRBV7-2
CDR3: CASSLAGGLNNEQFF
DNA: TGTGCCAGCAGCTTAGCGGGGGGATTGAACAATGAGCAGTTCTTC

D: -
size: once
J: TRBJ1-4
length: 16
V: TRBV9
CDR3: CASSPGGGPGNEKLFF
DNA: TGTGCCAGCAGCCCTGGGGGGGGGCCGGGTAATGAAAAACTGTTTTTT

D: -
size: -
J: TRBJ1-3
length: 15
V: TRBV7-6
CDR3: CASSRGRDSGNTIYF
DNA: TGTGCCAGCAGCCGCGGACGGGACTCTGGAAACACCATATATTTT

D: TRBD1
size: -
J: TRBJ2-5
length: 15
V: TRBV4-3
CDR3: CASSQGTGVQETQYF
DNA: TGCGCCAGCAGCCAAGGGACAGGAGTTCAAGAGACCCAGTACTTC

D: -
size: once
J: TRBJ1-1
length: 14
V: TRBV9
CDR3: CASSAGGLNTEAFF
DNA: TGTGCCAGCAGCGCCGGGGGTTTGAACACTGAAGCTTTCTTT

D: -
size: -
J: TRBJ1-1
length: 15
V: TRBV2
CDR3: CASSDGSFRNTEAFF
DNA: TGTGCCAGCAGTGATGGGAGCTTCAGGAACACTGAAGCTTTCTTT

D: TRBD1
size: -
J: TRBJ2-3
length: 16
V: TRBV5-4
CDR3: CASSLATGGWTDTQYF
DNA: TGTGCCAGCAGCTTGGCAACAGGGGGTTGGACAGATACGCAGTATTTT

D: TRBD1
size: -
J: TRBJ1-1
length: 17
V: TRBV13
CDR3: CASSLGQGAGLNTEAFF
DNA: TGTGCCAGCAGCTTAGGCCAGGGGGCCGGTCTGAACACTGAAGCTTTCTTT

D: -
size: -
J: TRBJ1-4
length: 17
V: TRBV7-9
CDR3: CASSSTQESRTNEKLFF
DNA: TGTGCCAGCAGCTCCACACAGGAGTCGAGAACTAATGAAAAACTGTTTTTT

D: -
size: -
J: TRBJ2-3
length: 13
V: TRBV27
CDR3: CASSFLSTDTQYF
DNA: TGTGCCAGCAGTTTCCTTAGCACAGATACGCAGTATTTT

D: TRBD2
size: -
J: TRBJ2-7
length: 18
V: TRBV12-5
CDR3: CASGLVRTSVTEAYEQYF
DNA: TGTGCTAGTGGTTTGGTTCGGACTAGCGTCACCGAGGCCTACGAGCAGTACTTC

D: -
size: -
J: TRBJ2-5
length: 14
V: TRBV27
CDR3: CASRISSSQETQYF
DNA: TGTGCCAGCAGGATAAGTAGTTCACAAGAGACCCAGTACTTC

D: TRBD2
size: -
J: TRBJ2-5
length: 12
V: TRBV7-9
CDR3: CASTMGGETQYF
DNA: TGTGCCAGCACCATGGGGGGGGAGACCCAGTACTTC

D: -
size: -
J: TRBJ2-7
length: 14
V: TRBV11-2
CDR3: CASLSQGRSYEQYF
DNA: TGTGCCAGCTTGTCCCAGGGTCGTTCCTACGAGCAGTACTTC

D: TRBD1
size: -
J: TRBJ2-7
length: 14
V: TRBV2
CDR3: CASSEAGQLYEQYF
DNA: TGTGCCAGCAGTGAAGCGGGACAGCTCTACGAGCAGTACTTC

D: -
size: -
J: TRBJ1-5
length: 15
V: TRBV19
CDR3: CASSIGTEPNQPQHF
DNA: TGTGCCAGTAGTATAGGTACAGAACCTAATCAGCCCCAGCATTTT

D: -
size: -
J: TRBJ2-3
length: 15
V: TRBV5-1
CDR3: CASSLVLTSTDTQYF
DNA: TGCGCCAGCAGCTTGGTTCTAACTAGCACAGATACGCAGTATTTT

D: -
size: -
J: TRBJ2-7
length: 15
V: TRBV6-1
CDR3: CASSPYWESSHEQYF
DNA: TGTGCCAGCAGTCCCTATTGGGAGAGCTCCCACGAGCAGTACTTC

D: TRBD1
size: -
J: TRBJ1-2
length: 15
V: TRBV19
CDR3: CASSMVHGQGYGYTF
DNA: TGTGCCAGTAGTATGGTTCACGGACAGGGCTATGGCTACACCTTC

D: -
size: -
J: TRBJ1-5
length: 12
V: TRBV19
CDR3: CASNGEGQPQHF
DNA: TGTGCCAGTAACGGGGAAGGTCAGCCCCAGCATTTT

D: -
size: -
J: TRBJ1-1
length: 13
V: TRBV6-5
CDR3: CASSQTGWAEAFF
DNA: TGTGCCAGCAGTCAAACAGGGTGGGCTGAAGCTTTCTTT

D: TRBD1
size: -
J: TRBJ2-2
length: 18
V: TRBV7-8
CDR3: CASSLGWAPGQGTGELFF
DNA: TGTGCCAGCAGCCTTGGCTGGGCCCCCGGACAGGGAACCGGGGAGCTGTTTTTT

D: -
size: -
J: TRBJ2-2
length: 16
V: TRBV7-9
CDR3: CASSLAGVGFTGELFF
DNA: TGTGCCAGCAGCTTAGCAGGGGTCGGGTTCACCGGGGAGCTGTTTTTT

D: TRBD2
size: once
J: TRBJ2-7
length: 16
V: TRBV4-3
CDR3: CASSQATSGMFYEQYF
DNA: TGCGCCAGCAGCCAGGCGACTAGCGGCATGTTCTACGAGCAGTACTTC

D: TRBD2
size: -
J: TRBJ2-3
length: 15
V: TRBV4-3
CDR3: CASSLTSGGADTQYF
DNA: TGCGCCAGCAGCCTGACTAGCGGGGGAGCAGATACGCAGTATTTT

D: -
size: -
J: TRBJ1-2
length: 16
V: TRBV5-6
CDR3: CASSPTLLGGIYGYTF
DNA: TGTGCCAGCAGCCCAACACTACTAGGGGGAATCTATGGCTACACCTTC

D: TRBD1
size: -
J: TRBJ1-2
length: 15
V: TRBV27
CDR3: CASSSGQGTPYGYTF
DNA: TGTGCCAGCAGTTCCGGACAGGGGACGCCATATGGCTACACCTTC

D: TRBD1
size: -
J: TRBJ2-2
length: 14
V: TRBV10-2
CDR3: CASSRQGEVGELFF
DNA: TGCGCCAGCAGTAGACAGGGGGAGGTCGGGGAGCTGTTTTTT

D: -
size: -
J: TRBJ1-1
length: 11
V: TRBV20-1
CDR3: CSALGITEAFF
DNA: TGCAGTGCCCTCGGGATCACTGAAGCTTTCTTT

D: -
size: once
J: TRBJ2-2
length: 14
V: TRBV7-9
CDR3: CASSPVGGTGELFF
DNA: TGTGCCAGCAGCCCTGTGGGGGGCACCGGGGAGCTGTTTTTT

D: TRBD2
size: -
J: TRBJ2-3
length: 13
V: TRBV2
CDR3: CASLGGGTDTQYF
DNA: TGTGCCAGCCTGGGGGGGGGCACAGATACGCAGTATTTT

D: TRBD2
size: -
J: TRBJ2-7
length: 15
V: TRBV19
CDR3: CASKVSAGGDYEQYF
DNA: TGTGCCAGTAAGGTCTCGGCGGGGGGCGACTACGAGCAGTACTTC